A single sample gave rise to the 30 T cell receptor beta chains below, sequenced in a study of blood T cells in healthy people across ages. For the second PCR, which ran for roughly 6 to 11 cycles, a sample-barcoded 5' primer and a J-beta primer mix were used. A single record per CDR3 protein comes from TCRdb applying MiXCR to the 5' RACE reads. The data show hundreds of thousands of distinct CDR3 sequences, about 30% seen once. The specimen was blood. The receptors were sampled from a woman older than 75 in good health.

Ten or more counts support this clonotype. J is TRBJ2-7 and V is TRBV13, with 9 bases aligning to TRBD1. CDR3 length: 15 amino acids. Losses at the gene ends were 5 bases for V and 4 bases for J; bases not matched to a gene: 9. Germline CDR1 reads PRHDT; CDR2 reads FYEKMQ (reference sequence). Here the CDR3 reads CASSPGGQGEYEQYF. DNA for the CDR3: TGTGCCAGCAGCCCCGGGGGACAGGGTGAATACGAGCAGTACTTC.

This chain uses TRBV7-3 with TRBJ2-5, with D tentatively TRBD1 or TRBD2 (6 bases each). This CDR3 has 15 amino acids. CDR1 and CDR2 from the germline V gene are SGHTA and FQGTGA. Deletions cut 4 bases from V and 6 bases from J, with 18 bases between. CDR3 sequence (DNA): TGTGCCAGCAGCTCCGGTGGAGGGGGTTTAAAGACCCAGTACTTC. This gives the protein CASSSGGGGLKTQYF.

Of note for this clonotype: This sequence may be a read error, since a much larger clone differs from it by one base. Here the CDR3 reads CASSPILRDNEQYF. As DNA, the CDR3 is TGTGCCAGCTCACCAATCCTCAGGGACAATGAGCAGTACTTC. This chain connects TRBV18 to TRBJ2-7; a weak D match, TRBD1 (6 bases). Deletions cut 2 bases from V and 7 bases from J, with 15 bases between. In germline, CDR1 is KGHSH, CDR2 LQKENI. The CDR3 is 14 amino acids.

This clonotype was seen at least ten times. The J gene is TRBJ2-1, the V gene TRBV7-3; TRBD2 aligns across 8 bases. With V trimmed by 4 bases and J by 6 bases, 8 bases remained unmatched. Germline loops: CDR1 SGHTA, CDR2 FQGTGA. This CDR3 spans 15 amino acids. Here the CDR3 DNA reads TGTGCCAGCAGCTCCCTTCGGGGGGGCCTCAATGAGCAGTTCTTC. Translated: CASSSLRGGLNEQFF.

This clonotype was seen many times. The CDR3 sequence: CASSLAVHYEQFF. CDR3 nucleotides: TGCGCCAGCAGCTTGGCCGTACATTATGAGCAGTTCTTC. The rearrangement uses TRBV5-1 and TRBJ2-1; D is ambiguous. Between the trimmed V and J ends, which lost 0 bases and 8 bases, there was a span of 9 bases. The CDR3 is 13 amino acids. Germline lookup yields CDR1 SGHRS and CDR2 YFSETQ.

This clonotype was seen many times. The V gene is TRBV10-3, the J gene TRBJ2-5, with D unresolved. Germline lookup yields CDR1 ENHRY and CDR2 SYGVKD. The CDR3 covers 13 residues. V shed 6 bases and J shed 4 bases, with 12 bases lying between them. The CDR3 bases are TGTGCCATCAGGGGCAGAATGGTAGAGACCCAGTACTTC. Translated, it gives CAIRGRMVETQYF.

The rearrangement uses TRBV30 and TRBJ1-5; 7 positions agree with TRBD1. J was trimmed by 7 bases and V by 5 bases; bases with no gene match: 11. Germline assignment: CDR1 GTSNPN and CDR2 SVGIG (reference sequence). The CDR3 contains 14 residues. The CDR3 region has the DNA TGTGCCTGGGGGGCCGGGAGGACAGGCCAGCCCCAGCATTTT. Protein product: CAWGAGRTGQPQHF.

This clonotype has a count of ten or more. This chain uses TRBV29-1 with TRBJ1-2; TRBD1 matches 7 bases. J lost 5 bases, V lost 4 bases, and 4 bases had no gene match. This CDR3 is 12 amino acids long. Germline loops: CDR1 SQVTM, CDR2 ANQGSEA. CDR3 sequence (DNA): TGCAGCGTTGTCGGGACAGATTATGGCTACACCTTC. As protein: CSVVGTDYGYTF.

This clonotype was detected ten times or more. The chain links TRBV2 to TRBJ2-1; possible D gene TRBD2, 5 bases. Trimming pared 6 bases from V and 10 bases from J, leaving 10 bases between. Germline CDR1 and CDR2: SNHLY and FYNNEI. This CDR3 is 11 amino acids long. The CDR3, as DNA: TGTGCCAGCAGGGGTGGGAGAGAGCAGTTCTTC. As protein: CASRGGREQFF.

This clonotype has a count of ten or more. The chain couples TRBV5-6 to TRBJ1-5; 7 bases align to TRBD1. CDR1 SGHDT and CDR2 YYEEEE come from the germline V gene. The CDR3 runs to 15 residues. V shed 4 bases and J 5 bases; nucleotides not matched to a gene: 9. CDR3 DNA sequence: TGTGCCAGCAGCGCGTTCGGAGACAGGGATCAGCCCCAGCATTTT. It translates to CASSAFGDRDQPQHF. The full variable domain, rest sourced from reference TRBV5-6 and TRBJ1-5, is DAGVTQSPTHLIKTRGQQVTLRCSPKSGHDTVSWYQQALGQGPQFIFQYYEEEERQRGNFPDRFSGHQFPNYSSELNVNALLLGDSALYLCASSAFGDRDQPQHFGDGTRLSIL.

This clonotype was seen many times. The chain joins TRBV20-1 to TRBJ2-3, with 9 nucleotides matching TRBD2. The germline gives CDR1 DFQATT, CDR2 SNEGSKA (reference sequence). The CDR3 consists of 16 residues. After removal of 0 bases from V and 2 bases from J, the junction contained 6 bases not matched to a gene. The CDR3 loop is CSARDPLAGNTDTQYF. CDR3 in DNA: TGCAGTGCTAGAGATCCCCTAGCGGGGAACACAGATACGCAGTATTTT.

Points on this clonotype: A read error is possible here, since a much larger clone lies one base away. The chain carries TRBV6-1 and TRBJ2-7; 7 nucleotides agree with TRBD1. Germline CDR1 MNHNS, CDR2 SASEGT. The CDR3 is 14 residues long. The CDR3 reads CASSVGQALYERYF. CDR3 in DNA: TGTGCCAGCAGTGTCGGACAGGCCCTCTACGAGCGGTACTTC.

This clonotype has at least ten counts. The rearrangement uses TRBV24-1 and TRBJ2-1; no definite D call. The CDR3 extends over 15 amino acids. Trimming removed 3 bases from V and 6 bases from J, with 14 bases in between. Germline CDR1 reads KGHDR; CDR2 reads SFDVKD. The CDR3 spells CATSDPILKVNEQFF. CDR3 DNA sequence: TGTGCCACCAGTGATCCCATCCTTAAGGTCAATGAGCAGTTCTTC.

The chain is built from TRBV6-1 and TRBJ2-5; TRBD1 matches 10 bases. With 3 bases clipped from V and 4 bases from J, the junction kept 11 bases outside the gene matches. The CDR3 has 17 amino acids. Per germline, CDR1 MNHNS and CDR2 SASEGT. The CDR3 reads CASSDDGQGVVLETQYF. The DNA for the CDR3 is TGTGCCAGCAGTGACGACGGACAGGGGGTTGTTTTAGAGACCCAGTACTTC.

This clonotype was found once. The chain joins TRBV25-1 to TRBJ2-5; 9 bases agree with TRBD2. After removal of 4 bases from V and 5 bases from J, the junction contained 5 bases not matched to a gene. The CDR3 length is 14 residues. Per the germline V gene, CDR1 is MGHDK and CDR2 is SYGVNS. The CDR3 here is CASSGSGSRETQYF. The DNA for the CDR3 is TGTGCCAGCAGTGGTAGCGGGAGCCGGGAGACCCAGTACTTC.

The chain employs TRBV6-5 and TRBJ1-2; 7 positions agree with TRBD1. Trimming removed 0 bases from V and 4 bases from J; junction bases left unmatched: 14. This CDR3 has 18 amino acids. Germline CDR1 reads MNHEY; CDR2 reads SVGAGI. This CDR3 is CASSYSGDRARACYGYTF. The CDR3 nucleotides are TGTGCCAGCAGTTACTCCGGCGACAGGGCTAGAGCGTGCTATGGCTACACCTTC.

This clonotype was detected ten times or more. The chain has TRBV18 and TRBJ2-1; 9 bases are shared with TRBD2. The CDR3 has 18 residues. Germline V CDR1 and CDR2: KGHSH, LQKENI. The J segment lost 6 bases and the V segment lost 2 bases, leaving 14 bases of the junction unmatched. The CDR3 DNA reads TGTGCCAGCTCACCAGCGGGGCGGGCTAGCGGGGCGATCAATGAGCAGTTCTTC. This translates into CASSPAGRASGAINEQFF.

The genes are TRBV4-2 and TRBJ2-7, with 10 bases matching TRBD2. The ends lost 3 bases at V and 4 bases at J; junction bases unmatched: 9. This CDR3 has 16 residues. The germline CDR1 and CDR2 sequences are LGHNA and YNFKEQ. Written as DNA, the CDR3 is TGTGCCAGCAGCCAGTCTAGCGGGGGACCCGGGTACGAGCAGTACTTC. Its protein product is CASSQSSGGPGYEQYF.

The rearrangement links TRBV6-1 to TRBJ1-1, with 10 nucleotides matching TRBD1. This CDR3 spans 18 amino acids. Germline V gene lookup returns CDR1 MNHNS and CDR2 SASEGT. With V trimmed by 6 bases and J by 0 bases, 13 bases remained unmatched. This CDR3 reads CASSKSRDRGFMNTEAFF. The DNA for the CDR3 is TGTGCCAGCAGCAAGTCCCGGGACAGGGGTTTTATGAACACTGAAGCTTTCTTT.

In this sample, this clonotype turned up a few times. This may arise from a read error, as a much more abundant clone is one base away. The chain employs TRBV5-1 and TRBJ2-1, with 10 bases matching TRBD2. CDR1 SGHRS and CDR2 YFSETQ come from the germline V gene. The CDR3 has 16 amino acids. CDR3 sequence reads: CASSSPLAGLYNERFF. CDR3 bases: TGCGCCAGCAGCTCCCCACTAGCGGGGCTCTACAATGAGCGGTTCTTC.

V is TRBV20-1 and J is TRBJ1-2; 7 bases agree with TRBD1. CDR1 and CDR2 from the germline V gene are DFQATT and SNEGSKA (reference sequence). CDR3 size: 14 residues. The V and J ends lost 6 bases and 4 bases, in that order; junction bases with no gene match: 11. CDR3 in DNA: TGCAGTGCCCTTAGGAAGGCAGGGGGCTATGGCTACACCTTC. This gives the protein CSALRKAGGYGYTF.

Many counts were recorded for this clonotype. The gene calls are TRBV9 and TRBJ2-4; 8 positions match TRBD2. Trimming removed 1 base from V and 2 bases from J; junction bases left unmatched: 8. From germline, CDR1 is SGDLS and CDR2 YYNGEE. This CDR3 region has 17 residues. The CDR3 coding sequence is TGTGCCAGCAGCGTACATTACGGGAGGGGGACCAAAAACATTCAGTACTTC. It is translated as CASSVHYGRGTKNIQYF.

CDR3 in DNA: TGTGCCAGCAGCTTAGGGGGCCGTCTCACCTCTGGAAACACCATATATTTT. Amino acid sequence: CASSLGGRLTSGNTIYF. V and J are TRBV7-3 and TRBJ1-3; TRBD1 might be the D (6 bases). The CDR3 totals 17 residues. Germline-derived CDR1 and CDR2 are SGHTA and FQGTGA. V was shortened by 2 bases and J by 0 bases, with 14 bases between the two germline ends.

Comments on this clonotype: A much more abundant neighbour one base away suggests this may be a read error. This rearrangement joins TRBV5-5 to TRBJ2-5; 13 nucleotides line up with TRBD2. This CDR3 spans 15 amino acids. CDR1 and CDR2 (germline): SGHKS, YYEKEE (reference sequence). After removal of 3 bases from V and 11 bases from J, the junction contained 10 bases not matched to a gene. CDR3 region: CASSSLAGGPDEQYF. The CDR3 DNA follows: TGTGCCAGCAGCTCACTAGCGGGGGGGCCGGATGAGCAGTACTTC.

This clonotype has at least ten counts. As DNA, the CDR3 is TGTGCCAGCAGTCCCGTAAATTCGGCATTAACCTATAATTCACCCCTCCACTTT. Translating it yields CASSPVNSALTYNSPLHF. The chain is built from TRBV12-3 or TRBV12-4 and TRBJ1-6; no clear D gene. The CDR3 contains 18 residues. Trimming left V 5 bases short and J 2 bases short, with 19 bases between.

This clonotype was detected ten times or more. The rearrangement uses TRBV29-1 and TRBJ2-1; D remains ambiguous. The CDR3 runs to 12 residues. V was cut by 6 bases and J by 6 bases, with 12 bases left in between. The V gene's germline CDR1 is SQVTM and CDR2 ANQGSEA. The chain's CDR3 is CSVHSVINEQFF. CDR3 nucleotides: TGCAGCGTCCACTCGGTCATCAATGAGCAGTTCTTC.

The V gene is TRBV19, the J gene TRBJ1-5; 7 bases align to TRBD1. The trim removed 11 bases at V and 0 bases at J, leaving 7 bases unmatched. Germline V CDR1 and CDR2: LNHDA, SQIVND (reference sequence). The CDR3 contains 14 residues. CDR3 in amino acids: CACGGTVSNQPQHF. DNA of the CDR3: TGTGCCTGTGGGGGGACAGTTAGCAATCAGCCCCAGCATTTT.

CDR3 coding DNA: TGTGCCAGCAGCCTGCTGGAGCGGCCCTACAATGAGCAGTACTTC. Its protein product is CASSLLERPYNEQYF. The chain joins TRBV3-1 to TRBJ2-7, with D possibly matching TRBD2 (5 bases). Trimming cost V 4 bases and J 7 bases, with 20 bases left between them. Germline CDR1 and CDR2: LGHDT and YNNKEL (reference sequence). This CDR3 spans 15 amino acids.

The chain employs TRBV14 and TRBJ1-2; 7 nucleotides line up with TRBD1. J was trimmed by 7 bases and V by 8 bases; bases with no gene match: 7. This CDR3 has 12 residues. CDR1 is SGHDN and CDR2 is FVKESK in the germline V gene. Written as DNA, the CDR3 is TGTGCCAGCGGGACAGTTGGCCTTGGCTACACCTTC. Protein: CASGTVGLGYTF.

This sequence joins TRBV6-5 and TRBJ2-1, with D tentatively TRBD1 or TRBD2 (5 bases each). Germline-derived CDR1 and CDR2 are MNHEY and SVGAGI. V was cut by 7 bases and J by 6 bases, with 10 bases left in between. The CDR3 is made up of 12 amino acids. The CDR3 loop reads CASNRDGNEQFF. CDR3 DNA: TGTGCCAGCAATCGGGACGGCAATGAGCAGTTCTTC.